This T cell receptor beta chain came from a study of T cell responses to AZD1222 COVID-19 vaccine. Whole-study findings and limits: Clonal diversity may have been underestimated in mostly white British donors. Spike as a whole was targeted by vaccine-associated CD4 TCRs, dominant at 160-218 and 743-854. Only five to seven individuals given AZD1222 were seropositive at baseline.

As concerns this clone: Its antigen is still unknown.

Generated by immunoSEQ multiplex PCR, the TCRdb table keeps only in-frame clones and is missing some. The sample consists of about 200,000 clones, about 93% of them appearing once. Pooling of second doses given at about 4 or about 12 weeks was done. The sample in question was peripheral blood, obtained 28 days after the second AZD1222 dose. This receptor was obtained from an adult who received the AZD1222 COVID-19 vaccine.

CDR3 DNA: TGTGCCAGTAGTATGGATAAAGAGACCCAGTACTTC. This gives the protein CASSMDKETQYF. The chain joins TRBV19 to TRBJ2-5; D not resolved. The CDR3 consists of 12 residues. Germline assignment: CDR1 LNHDA and CDR2 SQIVND (reference sequence). The V end was cut by 3 bases, the J end by 3 bases, with 5 bases between.